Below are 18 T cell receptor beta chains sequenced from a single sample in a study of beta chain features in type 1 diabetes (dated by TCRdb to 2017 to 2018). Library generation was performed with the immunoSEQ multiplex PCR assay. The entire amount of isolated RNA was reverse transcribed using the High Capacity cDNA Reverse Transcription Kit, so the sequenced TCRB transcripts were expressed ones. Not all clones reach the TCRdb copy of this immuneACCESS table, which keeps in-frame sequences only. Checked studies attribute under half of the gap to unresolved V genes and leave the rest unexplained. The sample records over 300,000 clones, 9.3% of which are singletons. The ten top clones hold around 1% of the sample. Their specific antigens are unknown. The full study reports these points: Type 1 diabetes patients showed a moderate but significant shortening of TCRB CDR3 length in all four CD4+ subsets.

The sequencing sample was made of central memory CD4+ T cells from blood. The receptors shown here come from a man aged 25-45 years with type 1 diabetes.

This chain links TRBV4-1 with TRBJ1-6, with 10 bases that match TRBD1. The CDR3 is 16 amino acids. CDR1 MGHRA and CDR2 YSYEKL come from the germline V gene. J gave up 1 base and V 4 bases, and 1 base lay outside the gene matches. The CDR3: CASSRDRGSYNSPLHF. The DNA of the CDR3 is TGCGCCAGCAGCCGGGACAGGGGATCCTATAATTCACCCCTCCACTTT.

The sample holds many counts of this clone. The CDR3 DNA sequence: TGTGCCAGCGGGGCCAGGAACTATGGCTACACCTTC. It yields the protein CASGARNYGYTF. The J gene is TRBJ1-2, the V gene TRBV6-5, with D maybe TRBD1 (5 bases). The CDR3 consists of 12 residues. CDR1 and CDR2 (germline): MNHEY, SVGAGI. V gave up 8 bases and J gave up 2 bases, with 9 bases separating them.

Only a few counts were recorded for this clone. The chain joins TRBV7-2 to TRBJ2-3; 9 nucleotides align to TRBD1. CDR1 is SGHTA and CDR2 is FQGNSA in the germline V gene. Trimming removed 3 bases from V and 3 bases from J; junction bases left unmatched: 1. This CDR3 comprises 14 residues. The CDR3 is CASSFDRGTDTQYF. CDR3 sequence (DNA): TGTGCCAGCAGCTTTGACAGGGGGACAGATACGCAGTATTTT.

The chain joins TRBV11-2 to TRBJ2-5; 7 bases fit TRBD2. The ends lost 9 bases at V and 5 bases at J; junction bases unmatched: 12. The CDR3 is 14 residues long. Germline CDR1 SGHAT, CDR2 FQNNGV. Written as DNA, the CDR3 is TGTGCCAGTCAGCTTGGTACCGGGGGGGAGACCCAGTACTTC. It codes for CASQLGTGGETQYF.

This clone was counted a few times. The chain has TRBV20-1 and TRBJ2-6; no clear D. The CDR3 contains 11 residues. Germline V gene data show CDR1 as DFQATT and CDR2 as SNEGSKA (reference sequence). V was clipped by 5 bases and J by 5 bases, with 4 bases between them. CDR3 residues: CSALWANVLTF. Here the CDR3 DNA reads TGCAGTGCTCTCTGGGCCAACGTCCTGACTTTC.

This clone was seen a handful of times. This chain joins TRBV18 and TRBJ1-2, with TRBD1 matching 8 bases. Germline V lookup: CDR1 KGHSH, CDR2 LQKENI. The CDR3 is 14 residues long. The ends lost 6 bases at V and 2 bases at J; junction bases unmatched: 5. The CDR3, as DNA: TGTGCCAGCTCGGAACGGGACAGGAACTATGGCTACACCTTC. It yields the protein CASSERDRNYGYTF.

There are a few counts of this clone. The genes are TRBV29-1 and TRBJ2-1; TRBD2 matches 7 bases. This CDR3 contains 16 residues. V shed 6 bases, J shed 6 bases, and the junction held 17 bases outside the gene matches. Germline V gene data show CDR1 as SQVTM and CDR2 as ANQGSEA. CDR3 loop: CSVPPGAGRGANEQFF. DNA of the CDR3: TGCAGCGTCCCCCCCGGGGCAGGGAGGGGCGCCAATGAGCAGTTCTTC.

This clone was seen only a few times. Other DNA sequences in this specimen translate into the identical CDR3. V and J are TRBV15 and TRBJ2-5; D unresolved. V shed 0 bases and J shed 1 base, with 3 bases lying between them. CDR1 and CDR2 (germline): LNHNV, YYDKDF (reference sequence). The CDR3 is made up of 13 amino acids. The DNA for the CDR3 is TGTGCCACCAGCAGAGATCCCCAAGAGACCCAGTACTTC. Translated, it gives CATSRDPQETQYF.

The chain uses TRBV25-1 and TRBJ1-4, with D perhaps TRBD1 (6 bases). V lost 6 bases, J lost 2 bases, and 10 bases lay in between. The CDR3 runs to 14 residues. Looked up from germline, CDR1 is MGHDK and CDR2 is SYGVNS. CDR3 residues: CASRRTATNEKLFF. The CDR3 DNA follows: TGTGCCAGCAGAAGGACAGCCACTAATGAAAAACTGTTTTTT.

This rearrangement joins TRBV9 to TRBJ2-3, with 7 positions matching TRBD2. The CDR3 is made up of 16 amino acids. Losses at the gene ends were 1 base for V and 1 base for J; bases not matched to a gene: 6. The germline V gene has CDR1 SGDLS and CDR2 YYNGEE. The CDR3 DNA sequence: TGTGCCAGCAGCGTAACAGCGGGGCCGGGCACAGATACGCAGTATTTT. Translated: CASSVTAGPGTDTQYF.

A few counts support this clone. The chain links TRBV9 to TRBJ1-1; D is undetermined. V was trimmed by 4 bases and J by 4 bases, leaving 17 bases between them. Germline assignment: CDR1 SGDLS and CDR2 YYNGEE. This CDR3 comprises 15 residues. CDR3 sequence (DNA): TGTGCCAGCAGCCGTATCCCCGTCTGGGGCACTGAAGCTTTCTTT. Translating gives CASSRIPVWGTEAFF.

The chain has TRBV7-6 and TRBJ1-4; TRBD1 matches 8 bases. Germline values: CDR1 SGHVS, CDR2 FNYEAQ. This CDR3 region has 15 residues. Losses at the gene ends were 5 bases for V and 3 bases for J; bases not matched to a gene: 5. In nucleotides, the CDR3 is TGTGCCAGCAGCACAAGGACAGGGCCTAATGAAAAACTGTTTTTT. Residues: CASSTRTGPNEKLFF.

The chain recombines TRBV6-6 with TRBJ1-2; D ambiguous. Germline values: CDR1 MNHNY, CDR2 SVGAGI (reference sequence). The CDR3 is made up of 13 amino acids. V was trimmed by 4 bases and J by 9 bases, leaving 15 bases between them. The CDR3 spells CASSSDPDVSYTF. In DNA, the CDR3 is TGTGCCAGCAGTTCCGACCCGGACGTGAGCTACACCTTC.

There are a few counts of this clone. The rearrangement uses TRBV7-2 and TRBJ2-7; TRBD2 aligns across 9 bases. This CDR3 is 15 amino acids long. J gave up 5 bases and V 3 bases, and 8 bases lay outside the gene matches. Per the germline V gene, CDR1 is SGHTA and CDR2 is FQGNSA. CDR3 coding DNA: TGTGCCAGCAGCTTCGTTGGTAGCGGGGGCCACGAGCAGTACTTC. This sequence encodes CASSFVGSGGHEQYF.

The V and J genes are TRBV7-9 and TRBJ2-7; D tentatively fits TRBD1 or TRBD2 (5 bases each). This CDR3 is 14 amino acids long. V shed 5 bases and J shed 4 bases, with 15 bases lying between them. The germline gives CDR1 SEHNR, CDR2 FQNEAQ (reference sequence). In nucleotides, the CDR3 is TGTGCCAGCAGCCCTCCGGGACGAGATTACGAGCAGTACTTC. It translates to CASSPPGRDYEQYF.

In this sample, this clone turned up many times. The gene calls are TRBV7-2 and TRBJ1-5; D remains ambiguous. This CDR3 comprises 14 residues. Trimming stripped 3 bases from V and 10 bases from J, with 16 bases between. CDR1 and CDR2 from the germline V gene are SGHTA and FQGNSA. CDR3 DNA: TGTGCCAGCAGCTTCGTCCCCATGAACGCCCCCCAGCATTTT. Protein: CASSFVPMNAPQHF.

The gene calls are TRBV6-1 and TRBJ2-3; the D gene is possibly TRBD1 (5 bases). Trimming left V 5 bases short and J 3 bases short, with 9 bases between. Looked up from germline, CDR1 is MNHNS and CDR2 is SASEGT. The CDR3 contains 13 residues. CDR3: CASSSQGTDTQYF. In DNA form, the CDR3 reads TGTGCCAGCAGTTCCCAGGGAACAGATACGCAGTATTTT.

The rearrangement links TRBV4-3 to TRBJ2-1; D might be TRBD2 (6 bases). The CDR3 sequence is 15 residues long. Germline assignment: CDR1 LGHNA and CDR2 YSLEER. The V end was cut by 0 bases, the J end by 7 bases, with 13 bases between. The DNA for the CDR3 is TGCGCCAGCAGCCAAGATCAGGGAGGTCGAAATGAGCAGTTCTTC. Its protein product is CASSQDQGGRNEQFF.